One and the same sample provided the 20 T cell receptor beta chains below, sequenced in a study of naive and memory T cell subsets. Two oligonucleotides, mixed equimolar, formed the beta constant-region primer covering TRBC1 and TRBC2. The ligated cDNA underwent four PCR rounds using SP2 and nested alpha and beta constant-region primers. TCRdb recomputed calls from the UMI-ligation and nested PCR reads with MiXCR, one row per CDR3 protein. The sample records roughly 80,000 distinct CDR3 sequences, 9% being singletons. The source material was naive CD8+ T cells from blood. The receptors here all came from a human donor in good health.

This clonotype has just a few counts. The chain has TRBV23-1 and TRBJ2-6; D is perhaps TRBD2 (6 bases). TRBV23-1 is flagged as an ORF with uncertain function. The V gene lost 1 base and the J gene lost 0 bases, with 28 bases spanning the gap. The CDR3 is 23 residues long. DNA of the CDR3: TGCGCCAGCAGTCAATTCATCCGGGACTCCCATGGAGGAATATTCTCTGGGGCCAACGTCCTGACTTTC. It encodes CASSQFIRDSHGGIFSGANVLTF.

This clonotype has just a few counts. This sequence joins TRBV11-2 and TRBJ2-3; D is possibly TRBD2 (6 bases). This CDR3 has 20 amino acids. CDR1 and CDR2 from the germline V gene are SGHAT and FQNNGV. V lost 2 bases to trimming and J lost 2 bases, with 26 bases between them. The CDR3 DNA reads TGTGCCAGCAGCTTATCCCCACCTTATAGCGTGGGAGGAAACACAGATACGCAGTATTTT. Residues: CASSLSPPYSVGGNTDTQYF. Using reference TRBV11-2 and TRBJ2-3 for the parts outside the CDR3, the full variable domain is EAGVAQSPRYKIIEKRQSVAFWCNPISGHATLYWYQQILGQGPKLLIQFQNNGVVDDSQLPKDRFSAERLKGVDSTLKIQPAKLEDSAVYLCASSLSPPYSVGGNTDTQYFGPGTRLTVL.

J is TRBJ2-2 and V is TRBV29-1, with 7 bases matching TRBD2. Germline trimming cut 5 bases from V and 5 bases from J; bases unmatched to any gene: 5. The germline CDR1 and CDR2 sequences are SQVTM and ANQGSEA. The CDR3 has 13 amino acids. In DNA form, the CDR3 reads TGCAGCGTTAGCGGGGATGGAACCGGGGAGCTGTTTTTT. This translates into CSVSGDGTGELFF.

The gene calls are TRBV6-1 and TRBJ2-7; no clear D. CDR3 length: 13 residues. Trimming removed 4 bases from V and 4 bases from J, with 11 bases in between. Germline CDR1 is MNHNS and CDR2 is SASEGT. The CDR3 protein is CASSAGTRYEQYF. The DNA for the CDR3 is TGTGCCAGCAGTGCCGGCACCAGATACGAGCAGTACTTC.

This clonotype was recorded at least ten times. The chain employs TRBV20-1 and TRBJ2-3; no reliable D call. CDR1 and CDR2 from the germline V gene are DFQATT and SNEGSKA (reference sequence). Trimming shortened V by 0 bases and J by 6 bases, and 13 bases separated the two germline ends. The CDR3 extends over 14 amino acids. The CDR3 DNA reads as TGCAGTGCTAGAGATGCATGGACCGGGGATACGCAGTATTTT. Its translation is CSARDAWTGDTQYF.

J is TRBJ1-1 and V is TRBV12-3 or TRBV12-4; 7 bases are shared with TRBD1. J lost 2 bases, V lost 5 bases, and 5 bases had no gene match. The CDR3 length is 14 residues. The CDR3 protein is CASSLGQLNTEAFF. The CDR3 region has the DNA TGTGCCAGCAGTCTGGGACAGCTAAACACTGAAGCTTTCTTT.

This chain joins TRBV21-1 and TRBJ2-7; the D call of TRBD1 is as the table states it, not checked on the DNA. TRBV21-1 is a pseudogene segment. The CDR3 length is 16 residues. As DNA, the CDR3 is TGTGCCAGCAGCAAAGAGAGGCCAGGGGGATGCTACGAGCAGTACTTC. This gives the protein CASSKERPGGCYEQYF.

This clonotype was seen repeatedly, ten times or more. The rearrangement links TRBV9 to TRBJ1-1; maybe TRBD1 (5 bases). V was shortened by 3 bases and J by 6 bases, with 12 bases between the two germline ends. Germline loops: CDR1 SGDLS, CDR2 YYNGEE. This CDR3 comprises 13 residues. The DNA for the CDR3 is TGTGCCAGCAGCGGCGATGGGGGGGCTGAAGCTTTCTTT. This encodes CASSGDGGAEAFF.

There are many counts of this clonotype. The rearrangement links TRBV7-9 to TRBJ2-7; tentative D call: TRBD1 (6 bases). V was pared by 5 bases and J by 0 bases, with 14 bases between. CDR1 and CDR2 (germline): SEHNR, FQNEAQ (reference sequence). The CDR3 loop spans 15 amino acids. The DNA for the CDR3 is TGTGCCAGCAGCCGCCGGGACACAGGCTCCTACGAGCAGTACTTC. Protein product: CASSRRDTGSYEQYF.

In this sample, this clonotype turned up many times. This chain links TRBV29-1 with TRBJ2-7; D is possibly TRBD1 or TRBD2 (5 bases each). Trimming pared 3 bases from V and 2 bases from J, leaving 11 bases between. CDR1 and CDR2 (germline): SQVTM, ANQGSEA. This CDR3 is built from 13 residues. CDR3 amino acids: CSVEWGSTYEQYF. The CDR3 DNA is TGCAGCGTTGAGTGGGGGTCGACCTACGAGCAGTACTTC.

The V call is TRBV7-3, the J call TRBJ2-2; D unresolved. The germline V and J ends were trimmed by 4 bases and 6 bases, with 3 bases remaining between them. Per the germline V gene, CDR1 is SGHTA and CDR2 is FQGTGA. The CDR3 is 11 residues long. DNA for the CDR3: TGTGCCAGCAGCTCCCCCGGGGAGCTGTTTTTT. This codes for CASSSPGELFF.

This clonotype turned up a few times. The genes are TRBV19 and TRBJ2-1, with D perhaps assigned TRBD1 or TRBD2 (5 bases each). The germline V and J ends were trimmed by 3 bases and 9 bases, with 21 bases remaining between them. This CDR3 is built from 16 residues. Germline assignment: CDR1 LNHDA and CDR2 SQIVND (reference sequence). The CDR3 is CASSMSGDVAAIEQFF. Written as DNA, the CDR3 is TGTGCCAGTAGTATGAGTGGGGACGTTGCCGCTATTGAGCAGTTCTTC.

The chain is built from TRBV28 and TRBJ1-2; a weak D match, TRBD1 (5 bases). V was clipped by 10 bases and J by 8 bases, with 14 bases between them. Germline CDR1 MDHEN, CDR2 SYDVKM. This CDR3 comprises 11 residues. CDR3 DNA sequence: TGTGCCAACTATCTCCGGGACGGCTACACCTTC. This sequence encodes CANYLRDGYTF.

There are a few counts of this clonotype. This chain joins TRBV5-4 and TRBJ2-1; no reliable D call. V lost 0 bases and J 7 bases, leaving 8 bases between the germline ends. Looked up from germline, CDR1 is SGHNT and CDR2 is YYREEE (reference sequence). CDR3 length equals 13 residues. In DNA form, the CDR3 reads TGTGCCAGCAGCTTGGCGCCGAGTAATGAGCAGTTCTTC. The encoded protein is CASSLAPSNEQFF.

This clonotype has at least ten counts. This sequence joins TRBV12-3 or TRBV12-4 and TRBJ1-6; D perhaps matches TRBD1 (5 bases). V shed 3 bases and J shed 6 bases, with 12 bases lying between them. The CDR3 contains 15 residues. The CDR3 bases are TGTGCCAGCAGTTTCGGGGGAAGAATTAATTCACCCCTCCACTTT. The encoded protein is CASSFGGRINSPLHF.

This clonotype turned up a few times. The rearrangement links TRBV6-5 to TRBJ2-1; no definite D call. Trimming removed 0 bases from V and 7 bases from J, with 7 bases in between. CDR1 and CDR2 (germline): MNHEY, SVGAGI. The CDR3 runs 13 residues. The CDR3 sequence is CASSYSIGNEQFF. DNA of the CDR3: TGTGCCAGCAGTTACTCGATCGGTAATGAGCAGTTCTTC.

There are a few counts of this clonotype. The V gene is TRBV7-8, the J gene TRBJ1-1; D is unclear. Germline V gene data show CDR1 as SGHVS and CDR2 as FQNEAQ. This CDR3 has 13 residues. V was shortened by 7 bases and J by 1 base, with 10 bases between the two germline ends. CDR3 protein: CASTSWGNTEAFF. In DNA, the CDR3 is TGTGCCAGCACCTCGTGGGGGAACACTGAAGCTTTCTTT.

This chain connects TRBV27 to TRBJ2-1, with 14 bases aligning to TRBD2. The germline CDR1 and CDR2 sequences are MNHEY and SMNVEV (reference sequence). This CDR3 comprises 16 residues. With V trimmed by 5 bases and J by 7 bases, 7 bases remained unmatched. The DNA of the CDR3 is TGTGCCAGCAGTCACGGGACTAGCGGGAGTCGTAATGAGCAGTTCTTC. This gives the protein CASSHGTSGSRNEQFF.

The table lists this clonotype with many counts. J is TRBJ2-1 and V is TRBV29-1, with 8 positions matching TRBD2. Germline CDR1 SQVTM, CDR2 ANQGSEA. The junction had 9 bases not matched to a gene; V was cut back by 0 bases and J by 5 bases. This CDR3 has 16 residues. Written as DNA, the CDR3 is TGCAGCGTTGAAGATCCCCGGGAGGGCCGGGACAATGAGCAGTTCTTC. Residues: CSVEDPREGRDNEQFF.

CDR3 sequence: CASSDNPGTRQETQYF. CDR3 sequence (DNA): TGTGCCAGCAGTGACAACCCTGGGACTAGACAAGAGACCCAGTACTTC. V and J are TRBV6-5 and TRBJ2-5; 8 positions match TRBD2. The CDR3 covers 16 residues. V lost 5 bases and J lost 2; bases outside the gene matches: 10. Germline lookup yields CDR1 MNHEY and CDR2 SVGAGI.